The source of this T cell receptor beta chain is a study of identical twins (dated by TCRdb to the mid-2010s). Regarding the research as a whole: To test whether fetal clonotypes persist, this study deep-sequenced TCR alpha and beta repertoires from monozygotic twins, from unrelated adults of various ages, and from cord blood. To rule out contamination, the twin experiments were replicated at different times with different library preparation protocols. The investigation overall reported the following: Fewer insertions were carried by abundant cord blood beta clonotypes, a similar but weaker trend appeared in young adult naive repertoires, and no such trend appeared in memory repertoires. Compared with coincidental sharing between unrelated individuals, an excess of low generation-probability sequences was observed among out-of-frame TCR alpha sequences shared between twins. Because the same donors could not be followed over many years, conclusions were based on cross-sectional statistical analysis. In monozygotic twins, out-of-frame TCR alpha sharing was systematically underestimated by recombination models, although the models agreed with sharing between unrelated individuals. Excess twin sharing in beta out-of-frame sequences was weaker because fewer shared sequences lowered the signal-to-noise ratio. Invariant T cells such as MAIT and iNKT could partly confound zero-insertion analyses, although diverse VJ usage argued against such confounding for most clonotypes.

Library method: 5' RACE. TCRdb records Illumina HiSeq 2000 as the sequencer. Template switching added a universal primer binding site, and the final cDNA carried a unique molecular identifier that allowed TCR cDNA molecules to be counted accurately. Specific primers in the conserved constant-segment region were used to synthesize first-strand cDNA for the TCR alpha and beta chains. To control for contamination, every cDNA library was double barcoded, receiving both a SMART-Mk sample barcode and Illumina barcodes. TruSeq adapter sequences and Illumina sample barcodes were added in two successive PCR steps. TCR alpha and beta cDNA libraries were sequenced on the Illumina HiSeq platform with custom primers. The authors' analysis ran thus. Raw reads were processed with MiGEC to extract unique molecular identifiers, and MiXCR was used to determine CDR3 positions. Recombination models were inferred per individual with the repgenHMM and IGoR tools using an EM algorithm. Shared clonotype analysis was performed with the tcR package in R, normalizing sharing by the product of cloneset sizes. Out-of-frame nonproductive sequences were analyzed to study raw recombination free of thymic and clonal selection effects. The public sequencing data were trimmed at Q25 with fastp and processed into clonotypes with MiXCR by TCRdb, which kept only in-frame beta chains. All rows with the same CDR3 protein become a single entry with the most common DNA and genes. TCRdb assigned the V and J calls; the authors' analysis was not used. The sample yields roughly 720,000 distinct CDR3 sequences; 15% to 20% were counted once. Of the sample, over 10% is held by the ten largest clones.

All donors were healthy Caucasians. Three pairs of female monozygotic twins, all aged 18 to 29 years, were included in the twin cohort. Peripheral blood mononuclear cells were used as the source from which RNA for TCR libraries was isolated. The germline V gene (reference sequence) provides CDR1 WNHNN and CDR2 SYGVQD. V and J lose 6 bases and 10 bases, and a span of 13 bases separates them. The CDR3 starts with the cysteine, ends with the phenylalanine, and has 12 residues. Only the CDR3 part of the read is kept: 36 bases, read in frame from the first base. Comments on this clonotype: There is no known antigen for this receptor. No much larger clone is present one base from it, and per-base qualities are unavailable.

These same records also appear under a second study, on T cells expressing NK-cell markers. As noted in the second study: Under 10 donors provided sorted CD3+CD56+NKG2C+, CD3+CD56+NKG2C- and CD3+CD56-NKG2C+ T-cell subsets, whose TCR beta-chain repertoires were profiled. Among the eight sequenced donors, only one was HCMV-seronegative, while the other seven were HCMV-seropositive. In several experiments an anti-gammadeltaTCR antibody was added to restrict sorting to alphabetaTCR-expressing T cells. In six donors, the dominant CD3+CD56+NKG2C+ clonotypes ranked among the top 10 CD8+ clonotypes, making up roughly 1.0-8% of CD8+ T cells. Those dominant clonotypes were again the most abundant among CD3+CD56-NKG2C+ cells in a handful of donors, at about 28.3-65%. It remained unclear whether the expanded NKG2C-expressing T cell clones were specific for HCMV antigens. The study sequenced eight donors, all healthy volunteers chosen at random: three men and five women. A commercial ELISA kit detecting HCMV-specific IgG in serum was used to determine HCMV serostatus. For about six donors, unsorted PBMC were also used to sequence bulk peripheral blood T-cell repertoires. MIGEC was used to demultiplex reads and group reads by UMI, and MiTCR was used to assemble and quantify clonotypes. To exclude erroneous sequences, any TCR cDNA sequence not supported by at least two reads was discarded. The tcR package was used for downstream repertoire analysis, with clonotypes matched between fractions based on CDR3 nucleotide sequence plus V segment. Antigen specificity was annotated against VDJdb with VDJmatch, allowing one amino acid substitution in CDR3.

This receptor was identified in a woman under 30 in good health. The chain employs TRBV10-1 and TRBJ2-1, with TRBD2 as a weak D call on 6 bases. Sequencing was performed on PBMCs. The CDR3 reads as follows: CASSPIGGEQFF. The nucleotide sequence is given as TGCGCCAGCAGCCCCATCGGAGGGGAGCAGTTCTTC.